This T cell receptor (beta chain) was found in a study of Tregs in tolerant kidney transplant recipients. As for the study in general: The nonmyeloablative bone marrow transplants came from related graft donors, with transient mixed chimerism.

The length of the CDR3 is 14 residues. V lost 4 bases to trimming and J lost 6 bases, with 14 bases between them. In germline, CDR1 is SGHRS, CDR2 YFSETQ. The protocol was immunoSEQ multiplex PCR, while the TCRdb copy is restricted to in-frame clones and leaves out a portion. This table has some 80,000 clones, roughly 98% appearing once. This sequence originates from a human donor who received a combined kidney and bone marrow transplant. The material was CD4+ T cells from blood, obtained before the transplant. This sequence joins TRBV5-1 and TRBJ2-1; D may be TRBD1 (5 bases). This CDR3 is CASSIMTESNEQFF. The CDR3 DNA reads TGCGCCAGCAGCATAATGACAGAAAGCAATGAGCAGTTCTTC. Together with reference TRBV5-1 and TRBJ2-1, the CDR3 gives the full variable domain: KAGVTQTPRYLIKTRGQQVTLSCSPISGHRSVSWYQQTPGQGLQFLFEYFSETQRNKGNFPGRFSGRQFSNSRSEMNVSTLELGDSALYLCASSIMTESNEQFFGPGTRLTVL.